Here is one T cell receptor (beta chain) with its context. Original analysis: The assay estimated nucleated cells by amplifying reference gene primers. Sequencing was performed with immunoSEQ multiplex PCR; in TCRdb, only in-frame clones are kept and a portion is missing. D and trimming were read from the DNA, whereas the V and J calls and clone size are those reported in that table. The table has 300,000 to 350,000 clones, roughly 90% seen once. Seattle participants joined during active infection and were tracked over time. The data derive from a study of blood T cell repertoires in COVID-19. Background on the study: Samples of COVID-19 (acute and convalescent) were obtained from the United States, Italy and Spain.

The CDR3 is made up of 15 amino acids. The germline V gene encodes CDR1 LGHDT and CDR2 YNNKEL (reference sequence). The trim removed 3 bases at V and 5 bases at J, leaving 9 bases unmatched. The material sequenced was peripheral blood. The chain has TRBV3-1 (or the pseudogene TRBV3-2) and TRBJ2-5, with 7 bases identical to TRBD1. This sequence was found in a woman between 65 and 79 years old with COVID-19, enrolled during active disease. CDR3: CASSQLTGWRETQYF. The CDR3, as DNA: TGTGCCAGCAGCCAGCTGACAGGGTGGAGGGAGACCCAGTACTTC.